What follows describes a single T cell receptor (beta chain). Assay used: immunoSEQ multiplex PCR; TCRdb lists only in-frame clones, some missing. The data contain roughly 48,000 clones, approximately 81% of them singletons. The data belong to a study of OX40 agonist ivuxolimab in advanced cancers. Study as a whole: Checkpoint inhibitors had been given previously to roughly 36% of patients.

Here the sequenced sample was CD4+ or CD8+ T cells sorted from blood, taken in a trial of the OX40 agonist ivuxolimab. The receptor was derived from an adult with an advanced solid tumor such as melanoma, head and neck, liver or kidney cancer.

The CDR3 DNA follows: TGTGCCAGCAGCTTTGGACCCCTTAACTATGGCTACACCTTC. This translates into CASSFGPLNYGYTF. The chain couples TRBV5-5 to TRBJ1-2; no clear D. Germline CDR1 and CDR2: SGHKS and YYEKEE (reference sequence). Between the trimmed V and J ends, which lost 2 bases and 1 base, there was a span of 9 bases. This CDR3 comprises 14 residues. Filled out from reference TRBV5-5 and TRBJ1-2, the complete variable domain reads DAGVTQSPTHLIKTRGQQVTLRCSPISGHKSVSWYQQVLGQGPQFIFQYYEKEERGRGNFPDRFSARQFPNYSSELNVNALLLGDSALYLCASSFGPLNYGYTFGSGTRLTVV.